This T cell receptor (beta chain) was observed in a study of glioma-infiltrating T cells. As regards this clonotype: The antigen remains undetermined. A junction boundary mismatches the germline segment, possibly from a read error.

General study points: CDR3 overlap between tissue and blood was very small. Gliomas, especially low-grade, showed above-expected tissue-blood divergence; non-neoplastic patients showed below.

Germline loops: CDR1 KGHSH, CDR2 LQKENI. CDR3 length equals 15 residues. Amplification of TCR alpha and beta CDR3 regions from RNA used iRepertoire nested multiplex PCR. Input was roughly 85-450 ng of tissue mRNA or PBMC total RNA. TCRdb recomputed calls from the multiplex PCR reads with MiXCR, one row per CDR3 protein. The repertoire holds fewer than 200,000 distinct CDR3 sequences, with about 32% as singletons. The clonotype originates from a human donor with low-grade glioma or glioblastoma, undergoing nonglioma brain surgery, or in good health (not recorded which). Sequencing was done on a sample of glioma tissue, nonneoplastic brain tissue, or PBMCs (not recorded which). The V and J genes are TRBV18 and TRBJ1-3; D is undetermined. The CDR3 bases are TGTGCCAGCTCACCGACCGATATCTCTGGAAACACCATATGTTTT. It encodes CASSPTDISGNTICF.